This entry lists 9 T cell receptor beta chains sequenced from one sample in a study of T and B cells in COVID-19 patients. BIOMED2 TRB-A/B primer pools were used in multiplex TRB PCR. TCRdb used MiXCR to reprocess the multiplex PCR reads, holding one entry per CDR3 protein. The sample has 20,000 to 25,000 distinct CDR3 sequences, about a third seen once. From blood, about 240-550 ng of genomic DNA served as TRB template. Sequencing input: blood. The receptors originated from a human donor who had recovered from COVID-19.

This clonotype is labeled medium-sized. The V gene is TRBV29-1, the J gene TRBJ2-1; D is unclear. Trimming removed 7 bases at V and 0 bases at J, with 13 bases between. The germline V gene has CDR1 SQVTM and CDR2 ANQGSEA. CDR3 length: 14 residues. The CDR3 DNA sequence: TGCAGCGGACGAGACGGGCGCTCCTACAATGAGCAGTTCTTC. Protein sequence: CSGRDGRSYNEQFF.

As regards this clonotype: A much larger clone sits a single nucleotide away, making a read error possible. V usage is TRBV12-3 or TRBV12-4 and J usage is TRBJ2-7, with 11 nucleotides matching TRBD2. This CDR3 is built from 17 residues. The J segment lost 8 bases and the V segment lost 4 bases, leaving 16 bases of the junction unmatched. This CDR3 is CASSYSSASGGSWQQYF. The CDR3, as DNA: TGTGCCAGCAGTTACTCCTCGGCTAGCGGGGGGTCGTGGCAGCAGTACTTC.

Many counts were recorded for this clonotype. The rearrangement uses TRBV18 and TRBJ2-2; 9 nucleotides agree with TRBD1. This CDR3 has 16 amino acids. V dropped 3 bases and J dropped 4; count of bases not matched to a gene: 6. Germline-derived CDR1 and CDR2 are KGHSH and LQKENI. CDR3 nucleotide sequence: TGTGCCAGCTCACCGGCCCGGACAGGGGTCACCGGGGAGCTGTTTTTT. Protein sequence: CASSPARTGVTGELFF.

This clonotype was seen a handful of times. The V gene is TRBV7-6, the J gene TRBJ2-3; D gene ambiguous. CDR1 is SGHVS and CDR2 is FNYEAQ in the germline V gene. Trimming pared 5 bases from V and 1 base from J, leaving 4 bases between. There are 12 residues in the CDR3. The CDR3: CASSTRTDTQYF. The CDR3 bases are TGTGCCAGCAGCACTCGCACAGATACGCAGTATTTT.

The V gene is TRBV11-3, the J gene TRBJ2-1; TRBD2 agrees at 12 bases. The V gene end was trimmed by 4 bases and the J gene end by 4 bases; junction bases not matched to a gene: 5. Germline loops: CDR1 SGHNT, CDR2 YENEEA. The CDR3 loop spans 16 amino acids. CDR3 DNA: TGTGCCAGCAGCTCCCTAGCGGGGGGGCGATACAATGAGCAGTTCTTC. This encodes CASSSLAGGRYNEQFF.

The chain carries TRBV18 and TRBJ1-1; 9 nucleotides line up with TRBD1. The J segment lost 5 bases and the V segment lost 6 bases, leaving 7 bases of the junction unmatched. Germline CDR1 reads KGHSH; CDR2 reads LQKENI. This CDR3 has 14 residues. The DNA for the CDR3 is TGTGCCAGCTCGCGACAGGGGGGGGGGACTGAAGCTTTCTTT. Translation gives CASSRQGGGTEAFF.

Sample share makes this clonotype medium-sized. The chain uses TRBV19 and TRBJ2-5; D may be TRBD1 (5 bases). Trimming left V 1 base short and J 1 base short, with 13 bases between. The CDR3 contains 16 residues. The germline CDR1 and CDR2 sequences are LNHDA and SQIVND (reference sequence). CDR3 residues: CASSIGADRFQETQYF. Written as DNA, the CDR3 is TGTGCCAGTAGTATAGGGGCCGACAGATTCCAAGAGACCCAGTACTTC.

The gene calls are TRBV5-1 and TRBJ2-5; either TRBD1 or TRBD2 may supply D (6 bases each). CDR3 length: 16 amino acids. In germline, CDR1 is SGHRS, CDR2 YFSETQ. The V gene lost 1 base and the J gene lost 5 bases, with 18 bases spanning the gap. The CDR3 reads CASSLTEGGRRETQYF. CDR3 sequence (DNA): TGCGCCAGCAGCTTGACTGAGGGGGGCCGACGGGAGACCCAGTACTTC.

The rearrangement uses TRBV11-3 and TRBJ2-7; 8 nucleotides align to TRBD2. Unmatched junction bases numbered 4, after V lost 3 bases and J lost 6 bases. Germline assignment: CDR1 SGHNT and CDR2 YENEEA. This CDR3 has 13 residues. The CDR3 bases are TGTGCCAGCAGCTTCGGACTAGCTGGCGAGCAGTACTTC. Its protein product is CASSFGLAGEQYF.